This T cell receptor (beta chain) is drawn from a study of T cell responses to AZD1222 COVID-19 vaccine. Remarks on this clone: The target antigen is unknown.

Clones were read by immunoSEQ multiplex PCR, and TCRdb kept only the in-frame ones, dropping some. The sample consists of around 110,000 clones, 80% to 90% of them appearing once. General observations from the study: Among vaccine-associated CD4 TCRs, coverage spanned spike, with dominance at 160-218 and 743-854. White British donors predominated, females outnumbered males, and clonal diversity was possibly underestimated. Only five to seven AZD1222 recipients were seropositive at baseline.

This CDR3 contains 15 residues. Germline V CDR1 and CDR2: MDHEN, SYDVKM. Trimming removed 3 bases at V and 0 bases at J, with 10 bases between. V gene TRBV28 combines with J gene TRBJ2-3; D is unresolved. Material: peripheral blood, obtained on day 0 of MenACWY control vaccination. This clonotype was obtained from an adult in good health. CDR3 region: CASSFQWSSTDTQYF. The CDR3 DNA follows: TGTGCCAGCAGTTTCCAGTGGTCTAGCACAGATACGCAGTATTTT.